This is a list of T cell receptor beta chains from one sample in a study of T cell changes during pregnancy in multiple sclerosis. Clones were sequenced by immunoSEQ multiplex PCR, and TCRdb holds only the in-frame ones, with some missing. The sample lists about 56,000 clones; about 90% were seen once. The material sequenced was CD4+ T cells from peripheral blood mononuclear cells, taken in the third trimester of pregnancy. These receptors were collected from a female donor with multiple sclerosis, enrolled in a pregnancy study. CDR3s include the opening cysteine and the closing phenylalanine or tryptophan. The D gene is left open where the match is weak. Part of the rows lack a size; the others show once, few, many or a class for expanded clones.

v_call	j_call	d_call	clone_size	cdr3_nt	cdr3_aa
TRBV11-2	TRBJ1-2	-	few	TGTGCCAGCAGCTTGGCCGATTTCTATGGCTACACCTTC	CASSLADFYGYTF
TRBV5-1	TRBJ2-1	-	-	TGCGCCAGCAGCTTGATCTCGAGAGAGTTTGAGCAGTTCTTC	CASSLISREFEQFF
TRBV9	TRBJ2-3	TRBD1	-	TGTGCCAGCAGCAACCAGGACAGGGCCTTAGGGGATACGCAGTATTTT	CASSNQDRALGDTQYF
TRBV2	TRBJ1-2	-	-	TGTGCCAGCAGTGAACAGGGCGATTACTATGGCTACACCTTC	CASSEQGDYYGYTF
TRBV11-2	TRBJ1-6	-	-	TGTGCCAGCAGCTTAGAGGGGGCAAATTCACCCCTCCACTTT	CASSLEGANSPLHF
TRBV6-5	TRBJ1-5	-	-	TGTGCCACAGGGGTTTTGAGCAATCAGCCCCAGCATTTT	CATGVLSNQPQHF
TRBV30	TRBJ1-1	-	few	TGTGCCTGGAGTGTTGAGGGGAACACTGAAGCTTTCTTT	CAWSVEGNTEAFF
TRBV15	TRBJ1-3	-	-	TGTGCCACCAGCAGAGTTCGGTTGAGCTCTGGAAACACCATATATTTT	CATSRVRLSSGNTIYF
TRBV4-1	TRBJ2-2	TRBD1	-	TGCGCCAGCAGCCGGGGACAGGTTGGCCTCACCGGGGAGCTGTTTTTT	CASSRGQVGLTGELFF
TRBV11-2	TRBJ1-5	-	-	TGTGCCAGCAGCTTAGACGGGGTCCAGCCCCAGCATTTT	CASSLDGVQPQHF
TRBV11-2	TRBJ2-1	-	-	TGTGCCAGCAGCTTAGATAGGTCGGCGGGTGAGCAGTTCTTC	CASSLDRSAGEQFF
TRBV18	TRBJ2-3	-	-	TGTGCCAGCTCACCATCGGCAGGGATAGTGACAGATACGCAGTATTTT	CASSPSAGIVTDTQYF
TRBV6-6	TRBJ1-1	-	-	TGTGCCAGCTGGGGTTCAGGGGCGGGGAACACTGAAGCTTTCTTT	CASWGSGAGNTEAFF
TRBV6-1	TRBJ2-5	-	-	TGTGCCAGCAGTGAAGGCGGAGGGTGGATTGAGACCCAGTACTTC	CASSEGGGWIETQYF
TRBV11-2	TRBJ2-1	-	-	TGTGCCAGCAGCTTGAGTCGGGTCCATGAGCAGTTCTTC	CASSLSRVHEQFF
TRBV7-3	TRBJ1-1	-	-	TGTGCCAGCAGCTTAGACACGCAGGCCACTGAAGCTTTCTTT	CASSLDTQATEAFF
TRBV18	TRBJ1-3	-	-	TGTGCCAGCTCACCGGTGGAGGGCCTCTCTGGAAACACCATATATTTT	CASSPVEGLSGNTIYF
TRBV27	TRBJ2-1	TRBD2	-	TGTGCCAGCAGTTCATGGACTAGCGGCAGCTCCTACAATGAGCAGTTCTTC	CASSSWTSGSSYNEQFF